The subject of this entry is one T cell receptor (beta chain). The antigen it binds to is not known. Base qualities are not recorded, but no much larger clone differs from it by a single base. This entry comes from a study of shared clonotypes between healthy human individuals (TCRdb year 2020). Background on the whole study: The cohort included a few men and a couple of women between 18 and 49 years of age. Between about 0.94 and 10 billion PBMCs per donor were obtained by leukapheresis. The study deeply sequenced blood TCR repertoires of roughly five healthy adults to estimate repertoire size and the extent of clonotype sharing between individuals. For each donor, three plates each were used for CD4 naive and CD4 memory, two plates were used for CD8 naive, and one plate was used for CD8 memory. Different laboratories and diverse techniques were used to prepare libraries and sequence TCR repertoires, to increase sequencing depth and limit assay-specific biases. The paper's findings and limits, for the study overall: Because the study included a small number of donors, the genetic and exposure-history diversity represented was limited. Even with the large sequencing depth, rarefaction of the sorted-subset datasets indicated that sequencing was incomplete. Naive subsets generally had larger estimated clonotype richness than memory subsets did. When a few donors were compared, the shared fraction of clonotypes was roughly 5% for naive CD4, around 3.5% for naive CD8, 2% to 2.5% for memory CD4, and 0.4% for memory CD8. Pairwise subsampling indicated that sequencing depth was expected to affect the degree of clonotype sharing among donors. Compared with non-shared clonotypes, clonotypes shared by all four sorted-subset donors had higher generation probabilities. Sampling was restricted to blood, and TCR repertoires in tissue are likely to differ from TCR repertoires in blood.

Using the deep immunoSEQ assay, TCR CDR3 regions were amplified from genomic DNA by multiplex PCR. Genomic DNA extracted from each cell subset was distributed evenly over all wells of several immunoSEQ 96-well plates, and each plate served as one replicate. For sorted subsets, around 200 ng genomic DNA, equal to about 30,000 T cell genomes, was loaded into each replicate PCR. Purified libraries were measured with a Qubit 3.0 fluorometer, size-checked on a Bioanalyzer 2100, and measured again with the KAPA Library Quantification kit. Every immunoSEQ 96-well plate was sequenced on a dedicated single-read 150-cycle Illumina NextSeq 550 flow cell. The original methods were these. Because the immunoSEQ output held only junctional sequences and lacked quality scores, the filtering could not match the filtering applied to full-length reads. To assign V/J genes and CDR3, sequences were annotated against IMGT germline references using PyIR, a Python wrapper for IgBLAST v1.9. Reads were removed for weak V/J assignments (E-value above 1e-6), missing CDR3, stop codons, out-of-frame junctions, or ambiguous translated residues. V3J clonotypes were defined as sequences sharing an identical inferred V gene, J gene, and CDR3 amino acid sequence. The percentage overlap between two repertoires was calculated by dividing the number of shared unique clonotypes by the size of the smaller repertoire. Repertoire richness was assessed with RTK rarefaction, the Chao1 estimator, and Recon v2.1 estimates of unobserved clonotypes. For all TCRbeta clonotypes obtained by the gDNA method from a few donors, generation probabilities were computed with OLGA. TCRdb carries this immuneACCESS record with in-frame sequences only. Its versions omit some clonotypes, under half of them owing to an unresolved V gene in the studies checked, with the rest unexplained. Clonal size and the V and J genes are those of that table, whereas D and trimming came from the DNA. Within this sample are 2 million to 3 million clones, with 85% to 95% of them counted one time only. Around 0.14% of the sample goes to the ten largest clones.

The donors were healthy, HIV-negative adults who had no recently reported acute infections or vaccinations. Every donor was a Caucasian adult residing in Nashville, Tennessee, USA. CD4+ T cells were enriched through magnetic negative selection, after which naive cells were positively selected on CD45RA and the remaining negative fraction served as the memory subset. After blood collection by leukapheresis, PBMCs were isolated using Ficoll-Histopaque density gradient centrifugation and then cryopreserved in the vapor phase of liquid nitrogen. Purity and quantity of every magnetically sorted T cell population were checked by analytical flow cytometry. Genomic DNA was isolated from each sorted fraction and quantified by UV absorbance on a Nanodrop 2000c. V is trimmed back by 6 bases and J by 5 bases, and the junction contains 13 bases that no gene match accounts for. The CDR3 measures 16 amino acids from cysteine to phenylalanine. The retained sequence is limited to the CDR3, 48 bases, with the frame set at the first base. From the germline V gene (reference sequence), CDR1 is LNHDA and CDR2 is SQIVND.

The chain is assembled from TRBV19 and TRBJ2-5, and TRBD2 matches 9 of the central bases. The sequenced sample was naive CD4+ T cells sorted from blood. The sample's cell subset or site label is to be understood as: CD45RA+ positively selected. The receptor was isolated from a man aged 18 to 30 in good health. The DNA sequence is as follows: TGTGCCAGTAGCCCATCAGGGGGACTAGCTGTTGAGACCCAGTACTTC. Translated, this gives CASSPSGGLAVETQYF.